Described below is a single T cell receptor beta chain sequence and its context. These data originate in a study of blood T cell repertoires in COVID-19. Turning to the study itself: Sources were T cells, B-cell-depleted T cells, or PBMCs; the material itself was cDNA or gDNA.

After removal of 3 bases from V and 5 bases from J, the junction contained 6 bases not matched to a gene. The CDR3 totals 16 residues. Germline CDR1 is SGDLS and CDR2 is YYNGEE. This table comes from immunoSEQ multiplex PCR, and its TCRdb copy is limited to in-frame clones, with some not included. The repertoire has about 58,000 clones, around nine tenths of them found once; the top ten carry roughly 6.7%. V usage is TRBV9 and J usage is TRBJ2-2; the match to TRBD2 covers 11 bases. The clonotype comes from a human donor with active COVID-19. The donor label of this sample is uncertain. Sequencing was done on a sample of peripheral blood. CDR3 DNA sequence: TGTGCCAGCAGCGCCGGACTAGCGGGTCAGACCGGGGAGCTGTTTTTT. This sequence encodes CASSAGLAGQTGELFF.